Listed here are 11 T cell receptor beta chains from one sample, sequenced in a study of identical twins. In TCRdb, the 5' RACE reads were re-called with MiXCR into one record per CDR3 protein. The sample comprises about 210,000 distinct CDR3 sequences, roughly 9.4% of which are singletons, and 5% to 6.5% rests with the top ten. What was sequenced was memory (CD45RO+) T cells sorted from blood. The receptors shown here come from a woman under 30 in good health.

The chain carries TRBV20-1 and TRBJ2-7; 9 positions match TRBD1. Germline loops: CDR1 DFQATT, CDR2 SNEGSKA (reference sequence). V lost 6 bases to trimming and J lost 3 bases; unmatched junction nucleotides: 9. CDR3 length: 14 amino acids. In DNA form, the CDR3 reads TGCAGTGCACGCGGGGACAGGGCGGGCTACGAGCAGTACTTC. Encoded protein: CSARGDRAGYEQYF.

This clonotype has a handful of counts. V and J are TRBV6-2 or TRBV6-3 and TRBJ2-7; maybe TRBD2 (7 bases). V was shortened by 2 bases and J by 1 base, with 18 bases between the two germline ends. The CDR3 sequence is 17 residues long. The germline V gene encodes CDR1 MNHEY and CDR2 SVGEGT. The CDR3 nucleotides are TGTGCCAGCAGTTACGCCGGGGGCGGGAGATTGTCCTACGAGCAGTACTTC. Its protein is CASSYAGGGRLSYEQYF.

The V and J genes are TRBV25-1 and TRBJ1-4; D is ambiguous. Germline CDR1 is MGHDK and CDR2 is SYGVNS. The V end was cut by 1 base, the J end by 11 bases, with 17 bases between. This CDR3 has 15 residues. DNA of the CDR3: TGTGCCAGCAGTGAATCAACGGTTCGGTCGGAGAAACTGTTTTTT. Its protein is CASSESTVRSEKLFF.

This clonotype has just a few counts. The chain joins TRBV6-5 to TRBJ2-7; TRBD1 agrees at 7 bases. The CDR3 is 16 residues long. Trimming at V came to 4 bases and at J to 0 bases, leaving 9 bases not matched to a gene. Per germline, CDR1 MNHEY and CDR2 SVGAGI. The DNA for the CDR3 is TGTGCCAGCAGTTCCCAGGGGACAGCTAGCTCCTACGAGCAGTACTTC. Translated, it gives CASSSQGTASSYEQYF.

This clonotype was seen a handful of times. The rearrangement uses TRBV13 and TRBJ2-3, with D possibly being TRBD1 (6 bases). Per the germline V gene, CDR1 is PRHDT and CDR2 is FYEKMQ (reference sequence). The CDR3 runs to 19 residues. V was pared by 2 bases and J by 2 bases, with 23 bases between. The CDR3 sequence is CASSLLQGASGLHTDTQYF. The CDR3 coding sequence is TGTGCCAGCAGCTTACTACAGGGAGCGTCAGGCCTACACACAGATACGCAGTATTTT.

There are many counts of this clonotype. V usage is TRBV6-2 or TRBV6-3 and J usage is TRBJ2-7, with D tentatively TRBD1 or TRBD2 (5 bases each). The CDR3 totals 14 residues. The V and J ends lost 5 bases and 6 bases respectively, with 17 bases between them. Germline lookup yields CDR1 MNHEY and CDR2 SVGEGT. Here the CDR3 DNA reads TGTGCCAGCAGTCCGGGGACCCTTGGGACCGAGCAGTACTTC. Translation gives CASSPGTLGTEQYF.

This clonotype came up a few times. This rearrangement joins TRBV20-1 to TRBJ2-5; 7 bases line up with TRBD2. The junction had 5 bases not matched to a gene; V was cut back by 2 bases and J by 5 bases. The CDR3 totals 13 residues. The V gene's germline CDR1 is DFQATT and CDR2 SNEGSKA (reference sequence). Here the CDR3 reads CSARQLARETQYF. CDR3 coding DNA: TGCAGTGCTAGACAACTAGCGAGGGAGACCCAGTACTTC.

This clonotype was seen a handful of times. J is TRBJ1-2 and V is TRBV5-5; tentatively, D is TRBD1 (6 bases). In germline, CDR1 is SGHKS, CDR2 YYEKEE (reference sequence). V dropped 2 bases and J dropped 8 bases, with 13 bases sitting between them. The length of the CDR3 is 13 residues. CDR3 DNA: TGTGCCAGCAGCTTACAGGGCTTCGGAGGCTACACCTTC. Amino acid sequence: CASSLQGFGGYTF.

The chain couples TRBV4-2 to TRBJ2-5; either TRBD1 or TRBD2 may fit D (7 bases each). Trimming removed 4 bases at V and 2 bases at J, with 14 bases between. The germline V gene has CDR1 LGHNA and CDR2 YNFKEQ. This CDR3 comprises 15 residues. The CDR3 DNA is TGTGCCAGCAGCCCCAGGGGGGGGGGACAAGAGACCCAGTACTTC. It specifies CASSPRGGGQETQYF.

This clonotype was observed a few times. This chain joins TRBV9 and TRBJ2-3; D perhaps matches TRBD2 (5 bases). CDR1 SGDLS and CDR2 YYNGEE come from the germline V gene. This CDR3 contains 15 residues. Trimming cost V 0 bases and J 5 bases, with 13 bases left between them. CDR3 in DNA: TGTGCCAGCAGCGTAGTGGCCGTACGGGGAGATACGCAGTATTTT. Residues: CASSVVAVRGDTQYF.

In this sample, this clonotype turned up once. This chain links TRBV20-1 with TRBJ2-2; 9 nucleotides match TRBD2. The J segment lost 0 bases and the V segment lost 5 bases, leaving 13 bases of the junction unmatched. CDR3 length: 18 residues. CDR1 DFQATT and CDR2 SNEGSKA come from the germline V gene (reference sequence). CDR3 loop: CSARPGLASSANTGELFF. The CDR3 DNA sequence: TGCAGTGCTCGACCGGGACTAGCATCCTCGGCGAACACCGGGGAGCTGTTTTTT.